The source of this T cell receptor (beta chain) is a study of glioma-infiltrating T cells after dendritic cell vaccination. The wider study: The vaccine used monocyte-derived dendritic cells pulsed overnight with autologous tumor lysate. Dendritic cell vaccine was injected intradermally three times, biweekly. Points from the study as a whole: Higher TCR clonality did not directly relate to longer survival.

Profiled with immunoSEQ multiplex PCR; TCRdb holds only in-frame clones, not every one. The table shows approximately 82,000 clones, with 80% to 90% occurring only once. Patients had residual fresh-frozen tumor tissue and more than two years of survival data. CDR1 and CDR2 (germline): SGHRS, YFSETQ. Trimming removed 2 bases from V and 5 bases from J; junction bases left unmatched: 5. The CDR3 contains 15 residues. A remark on this clone: Its antigen is currently unknown.

The V and J genes are TRBV5-1 and TRBJ2-5, with 11 bases that match TRBD1. The TCR originated in a human donor with glioblastoma. The sample in question was blood, obtained before dendritic cell vaccination. The CDR3 coding sequence is TGCGCCAGCAGCTTCGGACAGGGGGCAGGGGAGACCCAGTACTTC. This gives the protein CASSFGQGAGETQYF. The variable domain in full, with the rest retrieved from reference TRBV5-1 and TRBJ2-5, is KAGVTQTPRYLIKTRGQQVTLSCSPISGHRSVSWYQQTPGQGLQFLFEYFSETQRNKGNFPGRFSGRQFSNSRSEMNVSTLELGDSALYLCASSFGQGAGETQYFGPGTRLLVL.